This TCR beta chain was retrieved from a study of blood T cells in healthy people across ages. Notes on the study in general: Higher diversity and more naive CD4+ cells were features of long-lived donors, compared to aged donors.

Per sample, at least 6 micrograms of total RNA were extracted. A second PCR of 7 to 11 cycles used a sample-barcoded 5' primer and a J-beta primer mix. From each sample, at least 2.5 million paired-end reads containing CDR3 were obtained. TCRdb passed the 5' RACE reads through MiXCR, listing each CDR3 protein once. The sample has 1.5 million to 2 million distinct CDR3 sequences, about two fifths seen once. The CDR3 runs 14 residues. Trimming shortened V by 2 bases and J by 4 bases, and 9 bases separated the two germline ends. As for this clonotype: Its antigen is undetermined.

V gene TRBV12-3 or TRBV12-4 combines with J gene TRBJ1-5; TRBD1 is a possible D gene (5 bases). The source material was blood. The source is a human donor in good health. In DNA, the CDR3 is TGTGCCAGCAGTTTATTCAGGGCAAATCAGCCCCAGCATTTT. This codes for CASSLFRANQPQHF.